A selection of T cell receptor beta chains follows, all from one sample in a study of vaccination and CD4 T cells after COVID-19. The antigens for these receptors are not known. TCRdb re-derived calls from the PCR reads in MiXCR, one entry per CDR3 protein. The sample gives about 20,000 distinct CDR3 sequences, about 50% of which show up once; approximately 13% is in the top ten. Sequencing input: cultured CD4+ T cells from blood. These TCRs come from a human donor with COVID-19. The CDR3 runs from the conserved cysteine through the conserved F or W. The order of the fields is CDR3 protein, CDR3 DNA, J gene, V gene, CDR3 length, D gene, clone size. D genes are given only for firm matches. Only some rows state a clone size, as once, few, many or a class for expanded clones.

CASSTYGTSGGAGTKNIQYF	TGTGCCAGCAGTACCTACGGGACTAGCGGGGGGGCAGGGACCAAAAACATTCAGTACTTC	TRBJ2-4	TRBV6-2/TRBV6-3	20	TRBD2	few
CAIRGDREKETQYF	TGTGCCATCAGGGGGGACAGGGAAAAAGAGACCCAGTACTTC	TRBJ2-5	TRBV10-3	14	TRBD1	few
CGARDDRAHTDTQYF	TGCGGTGCTAGGGACGACAGGGCGCACACAGATACGCAGTATTTT	TRBJ2-3	TRBV20-1	15	TRBD1	NA
CASSPGQGRYGYTF	TGTGCCAGCAGCCCCGGACAGGGAAGGTACGGCTACACCTTC	TRBJ1-2	TRBV6-2/TRBV6-3	14	TRBD1	NA
CASSLAGDRDYGYTF	TGTGCCAGCAGCTTAGCTGGCGATAGAGACTATGGCTACACCTTC	TRBJ1-2	TRBV11-3	15	NA	few
CASTGTGAVYGYTF	TGCGCCAGCACTGGGACAGGGGCCGTTTATGGCTACACCTTC	TRBJ1-2	TRBV10-1	14	TRBD1	NA
CASSWSRDTQYF	TGTGCCAGCAGTTGGTCTAGGGATACGCAGTATTTT	TRBJ2-3	TRBV6-2/TRBV6-3	12	NA	NA
CASSTPRLRGESSRLHF	TGTGCCAGCAGTACCCCAAGACTCAGGGGAGAGAGTTCACGCCTCCACTTT	TRBJ1-6	TRBV6-1	17	NA	NA
CASSQGTSGGYEQYF	TGCGCCAGCAGCCAAGGGACTAGCGGTGGATACGAGCAGTACTTC	TRBJ2-7	TRBV4-1	15	TRBD2	medium-sized
CASSLGTAYNEQFF	TGCGCCAGCAGCTTGGGAACAGCCTACAATGAGCAGTTCTTC	TRBJ2-1	TRBV5-1	14	NA	NA
CASSIEGRGYTF	TGTGCCAGTAGTATCGAGGGGCGCGGCTACACCTTC	TRBJ1-2	TRBV19	12	NA	NA
CASSTSWTEGYTF	TGTGCCAGTAGTACATCATGGACGGAGGGCTACACCTTC	TRBJ1-2	TRBV19	13	NA	NA
CASSFGRRNTGELFF	TGTGCCAGCAGTTTTGGGCGGAGGAACACCGGGGAGCTGTTTTTT	TRBJ2-2	TRBV12-3/TRBV12-4	15	NA	few
CSARGVHGYTF	TGCAGTGCTAGAGGCGTCCATGGCTACACCTTC	TRBJ1-2	TRBV20-1	11	NA	NA
CASSLGGPRGTEAFF	TGTGCCAGCAGCTTAGGGGGGCCCAGGGGTACTGAAGCTTTCTTT	TRBJ1-1	TRBV11-3	15	NA	NA
CASSLPTNYGYTF	TGTGCCAGCAGCTTACCCACTAACTATGGCTACACCTTC	TRBJ1-2	TRBV7-8	13	NA	NA
CASSPNWGFGNTIYF	TGTGCCAGCAGCCCAAACTGGGGGTTTGGAAACACCATATATTTT	TRBJ1-3	TRBV27	15	NA	few
CSVEGWETGGTDTQYF	TGCAGCGTTGAAGGGTGGGAGACAGGGGGCACAGATACGCAGTATTTT	TRBJ2-3	TRBV29-1	16	TRBD1	NA
CAWSVRGELFF	TGTGCCTGGAGTGTTCGCGGGGAGCTGTTTTTT	TRBJ2-2	TRBV30	11	NA	NA
CASSPGQGHEKLFF	TGTGCCAGCAGCCCGGGACAGGGACATGAAAAACTGTTTTTT	TRBJ1-4	TRBV5-4	14	TRBD1	NA
CASSLQGGLNQPQHF	TGTGCCAGCAGTTTGCAGGGGGGCCTCAATCAGCCCCAGCATTTT	TRBJ1-5	TRBV6-4	15	TRBD1	few
CSAPVSGGPSTDTQYF	TGCAGTGCTCCGGTGAGCGGGGGGCCTAGCACAGATACGCAGTATTTT	TRBJ2-3	TRBV20-1	16	TRBD2	few
CASRKKGSTEAFF	TGTGCCAGCAGAAAAAAGGGCTCCACTGAAGCTTTCTTT	TRBJ1-1	TRBV6-1	13	NA	NA
CASGNNQGRNTEAFF	TGTGCCAGTGGAAATAATCAGGGCCGGAACACTGAAGCTTTCTTT	TRBJ1-1	TRBV19	15	NA	NA
CASIFSGNTIYF	TGTGCCAGCATTTTCTCTGGAAACACCATATATTTT	TRBJ1-3	TRBV6-4	12	NA	few
CAWSVGGETQYF	TGTGCCTGGAGTGTAGGGGGAGAGACCCAGTACTTC	TRBJ2-5	TRBV30	12	NA	few
CASSGGQQDSPLHF	TGCGCCAGCAGCGGGGGACAGCAAGATTCACCCCTCCACTTT	TRBJ1-6	TRBV5-1	14	TRBD1	once
CASRGQGRGQPQHF	TGTGCCAGCAGAGGACAGGGAAGAGGTCAGCCCCAGCATTTT	TRBJ1-5	TRBV6-1	14	TRBD1	few
CASSLDLLSEKLFF	TGTGCCAGCAGCTTGGACCTGTTGAGTGAAAAACTGTTTTTT	TRBJ1-4	TRBV7-9	14	NA	NA
CASSTPGQGSGELFF	TGTGCCAGCAGTACACCGGGACAGGGCTCCGGGGAGCTGTTTTTT	TRBJ2-2	TRBV6-2/TRBV6-3	15	TRBD1	NA
CASTRTGNYEQYF	TGTGCCAGCACTAGGACAGGGAACTACGAGCAGTACTTC	TRBJ2-7	TRBV18	13	TRBD1	NA
CASTQLGSGSDYTF	TGTGCCAGCACCCAACTGGGGTCAGGGAGCGACTACACCTTC	TRBJ1-2	TRBV6-2/TRBV6-3	14	NA	few
CASSPGIETQYF	TGTGCCAGCTCACCAGGGATAGAGACCCAGTACTTC	TRBJ2-5	TRBV18	12	NA	NA
CASSPGQIYSNYGYTF	TGTGCCAGCAGTCCGGGACAAATATACTCTAACTATGGCTACACCTTC	TRBJ1-2	TRBV11-3	16	NA	once
CASKSQGANYGYTF	TGTGCCAGCAAGAGTCAGGGGGCAAACTATGGCTACACCTTC	TRBJ1-2	TRBV6-1	14	TRBD1	NA
CASSLATVVGVFQETQYF	TGTGCCAGCAGCTTAGCTACGGTTGTCGGGGTGTTCCAAGAGACCCAGTACTTC	TRBJ2-5	TRBV11-1	18	NA	few
CASSPSQDGGQPQHF	TGTGCCAGCAGCCCCAGTCAGGACGGCGGTCAGCCCCAGCATTTT	TRBJ1-5	TRBV7-6	15	NA	few
CASTTGFKNIQYF	TGTGCCAGCACCACAGGGTTCAAAAACATTCAGTACTTC	TRBJ2-4	TRBV12-3/TRBV12-4	13	NA	few
CASSHRTSGATGELFF	TGCGCCAGCAGTCACCGGACTAGCGGGGCAACCGGGGAGCTGTTTTTT	TRBJ2-2	TRBV23-1	16	TRBD2	few
CASSSQTHTEAFF	TGTGCCAGCAGTTCACAGACCCACACTGAAGCTTTCTTT	TRBJ1-1	TRBV12-3/TRBV12-4	13	NA	few
CASSQEMTRGTQYF	TGTGCCAGCAGCCAAGAGATGACCAGGGGCACCCAGTACTTC	TRBJ2-5	TRBV4-2	14	NA	NA
CASRRAGGTDTQYF	TGTGCCAGCAGGAGAGCGGGGGGCACAGATACGCAGTATTTT	TRBJ2-3	TRBV6-1	14	TRBD2	NA
CASSFVGPYEQYF	TGTGCCAGCAGCTTCGTGGGCCCCTACGAGCAGTACTTC	TRBJ2-7	TRBV5-5	13	NA	NA
CASSLWSNAEAFF	TGCGCCAGCAGCTTGTGGTCAAACGCTGAAGCTTTCTTT	TRBJ1-1	TRBV5-1	13	NA	NA
CASRFVRSSTDTQYF	TGTGCCAGCAGGTTCGTGCGTTCCAGCACAGATACGCAGTATTTT	TRBJ2-3	TRBV2	15	NA	NA
CASSKDQGNHYEQYF	TGTGCCAGCAGCAAAGACCAGGGGAACCACTACGAGCAGTACTTC	TRBJ2-7	TRBV21-1	15	NA	NA
CASSVEMWGETQYF	TGTGCCAGCAGCGTAGAGATGTGGGGTGAGACCCAGTACTTC	TRBJ2-5	TRBV9	14	NA	NA
CASSPPNTFGGYTF	TGTGCCAGCAGTCCACCCAACACGTTCGGTGGCTACACCTTC	TRBJ1-2	TRBV12-3/TRBV12-4	14	NA	NA
CSAQISGQGNTEAFF	TGCAGTGCCCAGATTTCGGGACAGGGGAACACTGAAGCTTTCTTT	TRBJ1-1	TRBV20-1	15	TRBD1	NA
CATSDGLPGTSTDTQYF	TGTGCCACCAGTGATGGGCTACCCGGAACTAGCACAGATACGCAGTATTTT	TRBJ2-3	TRBV24-1	17	NA	NA
CASRGTSGGETQYF	TGTGCCAGCAGGGGGACTAGCGGGGGAGAGACCCAGTACTTC	TRBJ2-5	TRBV2	14	TRBD2	NA
CASSPRTANYYEQYF	TGTGCCAGCAGCCCAAGGACAGCTAATTACTACGAGCAGTACTTC	TRBJ2-7	TRBV12-3/TRBV12-4	15	NA	NA
CASSLGWGSPLHF	TGTGCCAGCAGCTTGGGTTGGGGATCACCCCTCCACTTT	TRBJ1-6	TRBV5-8	13	NA	few
CAWSVQPGSEAFF	TGTGCCTGGAGTGTACAACCGGGGTCTGAAGCTTTCTTT	TRBJ1-1	TRBV30	13	NA	medium-sized
CAIADDTGELFF	TGTGCCATCGCTGACGACACCGGGGAGCTGTTTTTT	TRBJ2-2	TRBV10-3	12	NA	NA
CASSLGAERGGYTF	TGTGCCAGCAGCTTAGGGGCGGAAAGAGGGGGCTACACCTTC	TRBJ1-2	TRBV11-2	14	NA	NA
CASSSLSVRMKDTQYF	TGTGCCAGCAGTTCTCTTTCGGTTCGGATGAAGGATACGCAGTATTTT	TRBJ2-3	TRBV27	16	NA	NA
CASSLGLATDTQYF	TGTGCCAGCAGCCTCGGACTAGCGACTGATACGCAGTATTTT	TRBJ2-3	TRBV7-2	14	TRBD2	NA
CASSSSIRSYEQYF	TGTGCCAGCAGCTCATCGATCAGATCCTACGAGCAGTACTTC	TRBJ2-7	TRBV7-2	14	NA	few
CSVPQGRETQYF	TGCAGCGTTCCACAGGGCAGAGAGACCCAGTACTTC	TRBJ2-5	TRBV29-1	12	NA	NA